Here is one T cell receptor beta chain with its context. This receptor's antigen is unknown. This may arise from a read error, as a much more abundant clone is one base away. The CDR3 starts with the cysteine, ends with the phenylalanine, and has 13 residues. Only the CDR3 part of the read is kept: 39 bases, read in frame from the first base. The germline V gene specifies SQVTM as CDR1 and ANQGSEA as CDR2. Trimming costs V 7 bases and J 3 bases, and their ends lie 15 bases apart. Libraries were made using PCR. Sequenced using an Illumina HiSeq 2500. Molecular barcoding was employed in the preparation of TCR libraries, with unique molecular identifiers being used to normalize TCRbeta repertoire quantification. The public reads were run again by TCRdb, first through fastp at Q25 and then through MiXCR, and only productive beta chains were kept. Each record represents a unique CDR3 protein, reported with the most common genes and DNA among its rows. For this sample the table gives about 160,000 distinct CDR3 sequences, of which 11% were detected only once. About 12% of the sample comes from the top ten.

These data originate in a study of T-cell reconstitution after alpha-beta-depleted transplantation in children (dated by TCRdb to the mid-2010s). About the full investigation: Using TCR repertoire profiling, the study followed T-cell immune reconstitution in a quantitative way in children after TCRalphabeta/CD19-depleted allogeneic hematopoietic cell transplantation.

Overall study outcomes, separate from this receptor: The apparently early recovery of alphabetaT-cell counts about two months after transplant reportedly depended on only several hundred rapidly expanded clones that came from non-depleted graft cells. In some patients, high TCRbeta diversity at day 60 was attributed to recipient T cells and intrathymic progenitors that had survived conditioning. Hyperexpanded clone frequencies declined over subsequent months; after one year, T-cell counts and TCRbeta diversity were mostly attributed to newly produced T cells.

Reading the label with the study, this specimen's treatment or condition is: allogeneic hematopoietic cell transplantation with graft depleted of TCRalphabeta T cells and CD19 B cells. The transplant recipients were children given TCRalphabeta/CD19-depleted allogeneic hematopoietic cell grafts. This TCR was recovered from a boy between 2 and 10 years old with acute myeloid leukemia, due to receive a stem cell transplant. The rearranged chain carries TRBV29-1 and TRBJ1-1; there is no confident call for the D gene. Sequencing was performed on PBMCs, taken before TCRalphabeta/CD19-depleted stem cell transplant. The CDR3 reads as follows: CSAVTALYTEAFF. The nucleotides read TGCAGCGCTGTGACGGCCTTGTACACTGAAGCTTTCTTT.